Listed here is a single TCR beta chain. The germline CDR1 and CDR2 sequences are SGHAT and FQNNGV. The CDR3 contains 16 residues. A sample-barcoded 5' primer and a J-beta primer mix were used in a second PCR of roughly 6 to 11 cycles. MiXCR was run by TCRdb on the 5' RACE reads, yielding one entry per CDR3 protein. The sample shows 1,500,000 or so distinct CDR3 sequences, approximately 60% of them seen only once. This entry is derived from a study of blood T cells in healthy people across ages. J is TRBJ2-5 and V is TRBV11-2; tentative D call: TRBD1 (5 bases). The DNA end lines up better with TRBJ2-7; the J call may be wrong. The TCR comes from a man younger than 30 in good health. Material: blood. The CDR3 loop reads CASSLEDTGSRHEQYF. The CDR3 DNA sequence: TGTGCCAGCAGCTTAGAAGATACAGGATCCCGTCACGAGCAGTACTTC.